These T cell receptor beta chains were read from a single sample in a study of blood T cell repertoires in COVID-19. TCRdb's table, derived via immunoSEQ multiplex PCR, lists solely in-frame clones and lacks some. This sample has approximately 410,000 clones; 70% to 90% occur once, and the top ten carry more than 1.4%. What was sequenced was peripheral blood. These receptors all stem from a woman in her 30s with active or convalescent COVID-19. CDR3s include the opening cysteine and the closing phenylalanine or tryptophan. A D gene is named only where the DNA matches it firmly. A row's size may be missing; if present it is once, few, many or a size class.

v_call: TRBV14; d_call: TRBD2; j_call: TRBJ2-2; clone_size: -; cdr3_aa: CASRETSGVSGELFF; cdr3_nt: TGTGCCAGCAGGGAGACTAGCGGGGTATCCGGGGAGCTGTTTTTT
v_call: TRBV25-1; d_call: TRBD1; j_call: TRBJ1-5; clone_size: -; cdr3_aa: CASSEVHRGGNQPQHF; cdr3_nt: TGTGCCAGCAGTGAAGTTCACAGGGGTGGCAATCAGCCCCAGCATTTT
v_call: TRBV6-4; d_call: TRBD1; j_call: TRBJ1-1; clone_size: -; cdr3_aa: CASSDPSRTGEAFF; cdr3_nt: TGTGCCAGCAGTGACCCATCGAGGACAGGTGAAGCTTTCTTT
v_call: TRBV18; d_call: TRBD1; j_call: TRBJ1-3; clone_size: -; cdr3_aa: CASSPTGVTGNTIYF; cdr3_nt: TGTGCCAGCTCACCGACAGGGGTTACTGGAAACACCATATATTTT
v_call: TRBV15; d_call: -; j_call: TRBJ1-2; clone_size: -; cdr3_aa: CATSTSTANYGYTF; cdr3_nt: TGTGCCACCAGCACGTCGACAGCTAACTATGGCTACACCTTC
v_call: TRBV29-1; d_call: -; j_call: TRBJ1-4; clone_size: -; cdr3_aa: CSVEDRGGALGKLFF; cdr3_nt: TGCAGCGTTGAAGATCGAGGGGGGGCCCTCGGGAAACTGTTTTTT
v_call: TRBV6-5; d_call: -; j_call: TRBJ1-2; clone_size: few; cdr3_aa: CASRGTWGSYGYTF; cdr3_nt: TGTGCCAGCAGGGGAACTTGGGGCAGCTATGGCTACACCTTC
v_call: TRBV7-6; d_call: -; j_call: TRBJ2-3; clone_size: -; cdr3_aa: CASSLASGTAYQADTQYF; cdr3_nt: TGTGCCAGCAGCTTAGCGTCGGGAACGGCGTACCAGGCAGATACGCAGTATTTT
v_call: TRBV15; d_call: -; j_call: TRBJ2-3; clone_size: -; cdr3_aa: CATSRNQGLSDTQYF; cdr3_nt: TGTGCCACCAGCAGAAACCAGGGACTCTCAGATACGCAGTATTTT
v_call: TRBV18; d_call: TRBD1; j_call: TRBJ1-2; clone_size: -; cdr3_aa: CASSSRGTDTVGYTF; cdr3_nt: TGTGCCAGCTCATCCCGAGGGACAGACACTGTTGGCTACACCTTC
v_call: TRBV7-9; d_call: -; j_call: TRBJ1-5; clone_size: few; cdr3_aa: CASSLDGAGNQPQHF; cdr3_nt: TGTGCCAGCAGCTTAGACGGTGCTGGCAATCAGCCCCAGCATTTT
v_call: TRBV24-1; d_call: -; j_call: TRBJ1-4; clone_size: few; cdr3_aa: CATSDLSEFYEKLFF; cdr3_nt: TGTGCCACCAGTGATTTATCGGAGTTTTATGAAAAACTGTTTTTT
v_call: TRBV5-1; d_call: TRBD2; j_call: TRBJ2-1; clone_size: -; cdr3_aa: CASSHAGLAGVYNEQFF; cdr3_nt: TGCGCCAGCAGCCACGCGGGACTAGCGGGGGTGTACAATGAGCAGTTCTTC
v_call: TRBV10-2; d_call: -; j_call: TRBJ1-2; clone_size: few; cdr3_aa: CATTGQTNYGYTF; cdr3_nt: TGCGCCACCACAGGACAGACTAACTATGGCTACACCTTC
v_call: TRBV5-1; d_call: TRBD2; j_call: TRBJ2-4; clone_size: few; cdr3_aa: CASREASAKNIQYF; cdr3_nt: TGCGCCAGCCGGGAGGCCTCCGCCAAAAACATTCAGTACTTC
v_call: TRBV30; d_call: TRBD2; j_call: TRBJ2-1; clone_size: -; cdr3_aa: CAWSVQSGRNYNEQFF; cdr3_nt: TGTGCCTGGAGTGTTCAGAGCGGGAGGAACTACAATGAGCAGTTCTTC
v_call: TRBV30; d_call: -; j_call: TRBJ2-3; clone_size: -; cdr3_aa: CAWTSDLGGTDTQYF; cdr3_nt: TGTGCCTGGACCTCGGATTTGGGAGGAACAGATACGCAGTATTTT
v_call: TRBV13; d_call: -; j_call: TRBJ2-5; clone_size: -; cdr3_aa: CASSPDQGGTQYF; cdr3_nt: TGTGCCAGCAGCCCCGATCAGGGAGGGACCCAGTACTTC
v_call: TRBV3-1/TRBV3-2; d_call: -; j_call: TRBJ1-4; clone_size: -; cdr3_aa: CASSPGLRGEKLFF; cdr3_nt: TGTGCCAGCAGCCCAGGGCTTAGGGGTGAAAAACTGTTTTTT
v_call: TRBV5-6; d_call: TRBD2; j_call: TRBJ2-2; clone_size: -; cdr3_aa: CASSFGVLGLDSGELFF; cdr3_nt: TGTGCCAGCAGCTTTGGCGTTTTGGGACTAGATTCCGGGGAGCTGTTTTTT
v_call: TRBV7-2; d_call: -; j_call: TRBJ2-7; clone_size: -; cdr3_aa: CASTRDKLGSYEQYF; cdr3_nt: TGTGCCAGCACCCGGGACAAGCTGGGCTCCTACGAGCAGTACTTC
v_call: TRBV11-2; d_call: TRBD1; j_call: TRBJ1-5; clone_size: -; cdr3_aa: CASSLSPTGEGNQPQHF; cdr3_nt: TGTGCCAGCAGCTTATCCCCGACAGGGGAAGGTAATCAGCCCCAGCATTTT
v_call: TRBV6-5; d_call: -; j_call: TRBJ2-1; clone_size: -; cdr3_aa: CASTISADVGEQFF; cdr3_nt: TGTGCCAGCACTATATCGGCGGATGTCGGCGAGCAGTTCTTC
v_call: TRBV5-4; d_call: -; j_call: TRBJ2-1; clone_size: -; cdr3_aa: CASSADSSSYNEQFF; cdr3_nt: TGTGCCAGCAGCGCCGACAGTAGCTCCTACAATGAGCAGTTCTTC
v_call: TRBV6-5; d_call: TRBD1; j_call: TRBJ1-1; clone_size: -; cdr3_aa: CASSYSNRGNTEAFF; cdr3_nt: TGTGCCAGCAGTTACTCAAACAGGGGGAACACTGAAGCTTTCTTT
v_call: TRBV30; d_call: TRBD2; j_call: TRBJ2-1; clone_size: -; cdr3_aa: CAWSVEAGVSDEQFF; cdr3_nt: TGTGCCTGGAGTGTGGAAGCGGGAGTTTCGGATGAGCAGTTCTTC
v_call: TRBV27; d_call: TRBD2; j_call: TRBJ2-3; clone_size: once; cdr3_aa: CASSLGRASGLYDTQYF; cdr3_nt: TGTGCCAGCAGTTTGGGTAGGGCTAGCGGTCTCTATGATACGCAGTATTTT
v_call: TRBV5-1; d_call: -; j_call: TRBJ1-2; clone_size: -; cdr3_aa: CASSSIAGNYGYTF; cdr3_nt: TGCGCCAGCAGCTCGATCGCGGGGAACTATGGCTACACCTTC
v_call: TRBV5-1; d_call: TRBD1; j_call: TRBJ2-7; clone_size: -; cdr3_aa: CASSAGQGSEQYF; cdr3_nt: TGCGCCAGCAGCGCGGGACAGGGCAGCGAGCAGTACTTC
v_call: TRBV28; d_call: -; j_call: TRBJ1-5; clone_size: -; cdr3_aa: CASSQQVTSNQPQHF; cdr3_nt: TGTGCCAGCAGCCAACAGGTCACTAGCAATCAGCCCCAGCATTTT
v_call: TRBV5-1; d_call: TRBD1; j_call: TRBJ2-1; clone_size: -; cdr3_aa: CASSLTGAGGEQFF; cdr3_nt: TGCGCCAGCAGCTTGACAGGGGCGGGCGGGGAGCAGTTCTTC
v_call: TRBV19; d_call: -; j_call: TRBJ1-4; clone_size: -; cdr3_aa: CASSRAGAFEKLFF; cdr3_nt: TGTGCCAGTAGTAGGGCGGGGGCCTTTGAAAAACTGTTTTTT
v_call: TRBV21-1; d_call: -; j_call: TRBJ1-6; clone_size: few; cdr3_aa: CASSRNRGNRSSPLHF; cdr3_nt: TGTGCCAGCAGCAGGAACAGGGGGAATAGAAGTTCACCCCTCCACTTT
v_call: TRBV18; d_call: -; j_call: TRBJ1-2; clone_size: -; cdr3_aa: CASSPFPDFYGYTF; cdr3_nt: TGTGCCAGCTCACCTTTTCCCGACTTCTATGGCTACACCTTC
v_call: TRBV6-1; d_call: -; j_call: TRBJ1-5; clone_size: few; cdr3_aa: CASSDQRGNQPQHF; cdr3_nt: TGTGCCAGCAGTGATCAAAGGGGGAATCAGCCCCAGCATTTT
v_call: TRBV15; d_call: TRBD1; j_call: TRBJ1-2; clone_size: -; cdr3_aa: CATSGPIGDRDSHGYTF; cdr3_nt: TGTGCCACCAGCGGCCCGATCGGGGACAGGGATTCGCATGGCTACACCTTC
v_call: TRBV6-1; d_call: -; j_call: TRBJ2-7; clone_size: -; cdr3_aa: CASSDTFNEQYF; cdr3_nt: TGTGCCAGCAGTGACACTTTCAACGAGCAGTACTTC
v_call: TRBV6-6; d_call: TRBD1; j_call: TRBJ1-5; clone_size: -; cdr3_aa: CASSRSFSTGILHSNQPQHF; cdr3_nt: TGTGCCAGCAGCCGTTCTTTCTCGACAGGGATTTTACATAGCAATCAGCCCCAGCATTTT
v_call: TRBV29-1; d_call: TRBD1; j_call: TRBJ2-1; clone_size: -; cdr3_aa: CSADRGYEQFF; cdr3_nt: TGCAGCGCCGACAGGGGCTATGAGCAGTTCTTC
v_call: TRBV9; d_call: -; j_call: TRBJ2-1; clone_size: -; cdr3_aa: CASSEGGAGDPEQFF; cdr3_nt: TGTGCCAGCAGCGAGGGTGGGGCAGGTGACCCTGAGCAGTTCTTC
v_call: TRBV10-1; d_call: TRBD2; j_call: TRBJ2-5; clone_size: -; cdr3_aa: CASRGGLAGGKPRETQYF; cdr3_nt: TGCGCCAGCAGGGGAGGACTAGCGGGAGGTAAGCCGAGAGAGACCCAGTACTTC
v_call: TRBV27; d_call: TRBD1; j_call: TRBJ1-5; clone_size: -; cdr3_aa: CASSSNRGQPQHF; cdr3_nt: TGTGCCAGCAGTTCCAACAGGGGTCAGCCCCAGCATTTT
v_call: TRBV5-1; d_call: -; j_call: TRBJ2-3; clone_size: -; cdr3_aa: CASRYNSEDTQYF; cdr3_nt: TGCGCCAGCAGATATAACAGTGAGGATACGCAGTATTTT
v_call: TRBV9; d_call: -; j_call: TRBJ2-6; clone_size: -; cdr3_aa: CASSVGGEGANVLTF; cdr3_nt: TGTGCCAGCAGCGTAGGTGGGGAGGGGGCCAACGTCCTGACTTTC
v_call: TRBV6-4; d_call: -; j_call: TRBJ2-1; clone_size: -; cdr3_aa: CASSVQGGAYNEQFF; cdr3_nt: TGTGCCAGCAGTGTGCAGGGCGGGGCCTACAATGAGCAGTTCTTC
v_call: TRBV20-1; d_call: -; j_call: TRBJ1-1; clone_size: -; cdr3_aa: CSAREGGEAFF; cdr3_nt: TGCAGTGCTAGAGAGGGGGGTGAAGCTTTCTTT
v_call: TRBV24-1; d_call: TRBD1; j_call: TRBJ2-2; clone_size: -; cdr3_aa: CATSVGSGQGITGELFF; cdr3_nt: TGTGCCACCAGTGTGGGTTCTGGACAGGGGATCACCGGGGAGCTGTTTTTT
v_call: TRBV7-2; d_call: TRBD2; j_call: TRBJ2-1; clone_size: -; cdr3_aa: CASSLPPAGTSGHYNEQFF; cdr3_nt: TGTGCCAGCAGCCTTCCCCCAGCCGGGACTAGCGGGCACTACAATGAGCAGTTCTTC
v_call: TRBV4-1; d_call: -; j_call: TRBJ2-3; clone_size: once; cdr3_aa: CASSQDILEPTDTQYF; cdr3_nt: TGCGCCAGCAGCCAAGATATCCTGGAGCCCACAGATACGCAGTATTTT
v_call: TRBV19; d_call: TRBD2; j_call: TRBJ2-1; clone_size: -; cdr3_aa: CASSIISASGRAFPSDEQFF; cdr3_nt: TGTGCCAGTAGTATTATTTCGGCTAGCGGGAGGGCCTTCCCATCTGATGAGCAGTTCTTC
v_call: TRBV19; d_call: TRBD1; j_call: TRBJ1-5; clone_size: -; cdr3_aa: CASRWAGGVISNQPQHF; cdr3_nt: TGTGCCAGTAGATGGGCAGGGGGCGTGATTAGCAATCAGCCCCAGCATTTT
v_call: TRBV5-1; d_call: TRBD2; j_call: TRBJ2-1; clone_size: few; cdr3_aa: CASSFPSGEGEQFF; cdr3_nt: TGCGCCAGCAGCTTCCCTAGCGGGGAGGGTGAGCAGTTCTTC
v_call: TRBV25-1; d_call: -; j_call: TRBJ1-4; clone_size: -; cdr3_aa: CASSDGRGGEKLFF; cdr3_nt: TGTGCCAGCAGTGATGGCAGGGGCGGGGAAAAACTGTTTTTT
v_call: TRBV7-9; d_call: -; j_call: TRBJ2-5; clone_size: -; cdr3_aa: CASSFRGQETQYF; cdr3_nt: TGTGCCAGCAGCTTCCGGGGACAAGAGACCCAGTACTTC
v_call: TRBV20-1; d_call: -; j_call: TRBJ1-1; clone_size: once; cdr3_aa: CSAKQGYEAFF; cdr3_nt: TGCAGTGCCAAACAGGGCTATGAAGCTTTCTTT
v_call: TRBV2; d_call: -; j_call: TRBJ1-1; clone_size: -; cdr3_aa: CASRSGQLMNTEAFF; cdr3_nt: TGTGCCAGCAGAAGCGGACAGCTGATGAACACTGAAGCTTTCTTT
v_call: TRBV10-2; d_call: -; j_call: TRBJ1-6; clone_size: -; cdr3_aa: CASSEQVNNSPLHF; cdr3_nt: TGCGCCAGCAGTGAGCAGGTCAATAATTCACCCCTCCACTTT